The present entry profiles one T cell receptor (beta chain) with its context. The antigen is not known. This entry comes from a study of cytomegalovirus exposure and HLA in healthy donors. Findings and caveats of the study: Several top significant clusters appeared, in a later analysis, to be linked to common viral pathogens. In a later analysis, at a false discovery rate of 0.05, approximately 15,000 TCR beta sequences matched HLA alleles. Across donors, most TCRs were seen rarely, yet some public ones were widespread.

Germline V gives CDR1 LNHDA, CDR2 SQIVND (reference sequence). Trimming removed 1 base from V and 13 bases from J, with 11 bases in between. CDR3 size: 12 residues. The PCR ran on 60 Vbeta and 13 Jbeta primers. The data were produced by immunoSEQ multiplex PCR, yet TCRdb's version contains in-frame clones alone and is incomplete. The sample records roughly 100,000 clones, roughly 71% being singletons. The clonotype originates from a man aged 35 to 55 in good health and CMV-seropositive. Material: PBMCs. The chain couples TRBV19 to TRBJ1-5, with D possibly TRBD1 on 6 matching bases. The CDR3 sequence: CASSIVGGPQHF. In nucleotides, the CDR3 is TGTGCCAGTAGTATAGTCGGGGGGCCACAGCATTTT.